The clone carrying this T cell receptor (beta chain) has a single count. These data are taken from a study of blood T cell repertoires in COVID-19. Overall study: T cells, B-cell-depleted T cells, or PBMCs supplied cDNA or gDNA.

The CDR3 is 14 amino acids. Germline V gene lookup returns CDR1 SGHNT and CDR2 YYREEE (reference sequence). The V end was cut by 2 bases, the J end by 6 bases, with 11 bases between. Recruitment covered about 26 US areas and drew participants whose ages spanned roughly 18 to 100 years. Using immunoSEQ multiplex PCR, the repertoire was profiled, and TCRdb retains in-frame clones only, with some absent. The sample records under 350,000 clones, 80% to 90% being singletons. Input material: PBMCs or T cells enriched from blood (not recorded which). This clonotype was sampled from a woman in her thirties or forties with acute COVID-19. V gene TRBV5-4 combines with J gene TRBJ2-2; the D gene is possibly TRBD2 (6 bases). CDR3 in DNA: TGTGCCAGCAGCTTTGCAACTAGCCCCGGGGAGCTGTTTTTT. As protein: CASSFATSPGELFF.